These 30 T cell receptor beta chains originate from one sample sequenced in a study of blood T cell repertoires in COVID-19 (dated by TCRdb to 2019 to 2021). The library was built by means of the immunoSEQ multiplex PCR assay. TCRdb holds this immuneACCESS table with in-frame rearrangements only. Some clones are missing; in checked studies, unresolved V genes explain under half, and the rest has no known cause. For this sample the table gives 150,000 to 200,000 clones, of which over 60% were detected only once. The ten largest clones represent approximately 26% of the sample. The sample taken for sequencing was peripheral blood. Source of these receptors: an older woman with acute or convalescent COVID-19.

The J gene is TRBJ2-1, the V gene TRBV2; 14 positions agree with TRBD2. V lost 7 bases, J lost 6 bases, and 5 bases stayed unmatched. Looked up from germline, CDR1 is SNHLY and CDR2 is FYNNEI. CDR3 size: 15 residues. CDR3 in DNA: TGTGCCAGCATGAAGGGACTAGCGGGAGCCAATGAGCAGTTCTTC. This encodes CASMKGLAGANEQFF.

The chain recombines TRBV6-5 with TRBJ1-2; D gene unclear. Trimming pared 4 bases from V and 5 bases from J, leaving 11 bases between. Germline V gene lookup returns CDR1 MNHEY and CDR2 SVGAGI. CDR3 length: 13 amino acids. The CDR3 is CASSSAGLYGYTF. DNA of the CDR3: TGTGCCAGCAGTTCGGCGGGGTTGTATGGCTACACCTTC.

This clone was picked up one time. This chain connects TRBV11-1 to TRBJ2-3; D is uncertain. This CDR3 is built from 12 residues. Trimming removed 2 bases at V and 4 bases at J, with 4 bases between. The V gene's germline CDR1 is SGHAT and CDR2 FQDESV (reference sequence). The CDR3 reads CASSLLADTQYF. The CDR3 coding sequence is TGTGCCAGCAGCTTATTAGCAGATACGCAGTATTTT.

This clone appeared once. This chain links TRBV19 with TRBJ1-2; TRBD1 matches 9 bases. The length of the CDR3 is 15 residues. CDR1 LNHDA and CDR2 SQIVND come from the germline V gene (reference sequence). J gave up 4 bases and V 5 bases, and 8 bases lay outside the gene matches. CDR3 DNA sequence: TGTGCCAGTAGTTTACAGGGGGCCCGGGGCTATGGCTACACCTTC. It yields the protein CASSLQGARGYGYTF.

The genes are TRBV24-1 and TRBJ1-4; the D gene is possibly TRBD1 (5 bases). This CDR3 spans 15 amino acids. Trimming cost V 3 bases and J 8 bases, with 15 bases left between them. Germline values: CDR1 KGHDR, CDR2 SFDVKD. The CDR3 nucleotides are TGTGCCACCAGTGATGGGGGGAGGTTGCACGAAAAACTGTTTTTT. It codes for CATSDGGRLHEKLFF.

The rearrangement joins TRBV2 to TRBJ1-6, with 9 bases that match TRBD1. The V gene's germline CDR1 is SNHLY and CDR2 FYNNEI. The V gene end was trimmed by 4 bases and the J gene end by 7 bases; junction bases not matched to a gene: 5. This CDR3 contains 15 residues. Here the CDR3 reads CASSVSGTGNSPLHF. DNA for the CDR3: TGTGCCAGCAGTGTGTCTGGGACAGGGAATTCACCCCTCCACTTT.

J is TRBJ2-7 and V is TRBV7-8, with 7 positions matching TRBD1. V dropped 1 base and J dropped 3; count of bases not matched to a gene: 3. This CDR3 has 14 amino acids. From germline, CDR1 is SGHVS and CDR2 FQNEAQ. CDR3 sequence reads: CASSLGGQVYEQYF. The CDR3 DNA follows: TGTGCCAGCAGCTTAGGAGGACAGGTCTACGAGCAGTACTTC.

The chain carries TRBV19 and TRBJ1-1; 10 positions agree with TRBD1. This CDR3 contains 15 residues. The V gene end was trimmed by 5 bases and the J gene end by 4 bases; junction bases not matched to a gene: 7. Germline assignment: CDR1 LNHDA and CDR2 SQIVND (reference sequence). The CDR3 sequence is CASSPGTGVITEAFF. The CDR3 DNA is TGTGCCAGTAGTCCCGGGACAGGGGTGATCACTGAAGCTTTCTTT.

The rearrangement joins TRBV4-1 to TRBJ2-1; possible D gene TRBD2, 6 bases. CDR1 and CDR2 from the germline V gene are MGHRA and YSYEKL. The CDR3 sequence is 16 residues long. V was cut by 1 base and J by 2 bases, with 12 bases left in between. This CDR3 reads CASSQAPGLAYNEQFF. The CDR3 region has the DNA TGCGCCAGCAGCCAAGCTCCGGGACTGGCCTACAATGAGCAGTTCTTC.

The table lists this clone with a count of one. The genes are TRBV11-2 and TRBJ2-5; the D gene is possibly TRBD1 (8 bases). The CDR3 sequence is 17 residues long. V was trimmed by 6 bases and J by 3 bases, leaving 23 bases between them. Germline V CDR1 and CDR2: SGHAT, FQNNGV. In DNA, the CDR3 is TGTGCCAGCAGACGAGAGCTGGGAGGGACAGGCGAAGAGACCCAGTACTTC. Residues: CASRRELGGTGEETQYF. Combining the CDR3 with reference TRBV11-2 and TRBJ2-5 gives the whole variable domain EAGVAQSPRYKIIEKRQSVAFWCNPISGHATLYWYQQILGQGPKLLIQFQNNGVVDDSQLPKDRFSAERLKGVDSTLKIQPAKLEDSAVYLCASRRELGGTGEETQYFGPGTRLLVL.

The chain recombines TRBV6-1 with TRBJ1-5; maybe TRBD1 (5 bases). V lost 2 bases and J 4 bases, leaving 9 bases between the germline ends. Germline lookup yields CDR1 MNHNS and CDR2 SASEGT. CDR3 length: 14 amino acids. The CDR3 sequence is CASSESGGNQPQHF. In DNA, the CDR3 is TGTGCCAGCAGTGAATCGGGGGGAAATCAGCCCCAGCATTTT.

This chain joins TRBV4-2 and TRBJ2-2, with 7 bases lining up with TRBD1. The CDR3 consists of 17 residues. Germline lookup yields CDR1 LGHNA and CDR2 YNFKEQ. V lost 0 bases to trimming and J lost 3 bases; unmatched junction nucleotides: 7. The CDR3 DNA reads TGTGCCAGCAGCCAAGACAGGCGGCAGGGGGACACCGGGGAGCTGTTTTTT. This codes for CASSQDRRQGDTGELFF.

The V call is TRBV5-6, the J call TRBJ2-5, with a possible D match to TRBD1 (5 bases). Germline V CDR1 and CDR2: SGHDT, YYEEEE. CDR3 length equals 16 residues. The ends were cut back, 3 bases at V and 2 bases at J, with 17 bases in the middle. The CDR3 loop is CASSSGVGTGQETQYF. CDR3 DNA sequence: TGTGCCAGCAGCTCTGGGGTGGGCACAGGACAAGAGACCCAGTACTTC.

This clone was recorded a few times. The genes are TRBV11-2 and TRBJ2-5, with 8 nucleotides matching TRBD1. Germline V gene lookup returns CDR1 SGHAT and CDR2 FQNNGV. V shed 3 bases and J 2 bases; nucleotides not matched to a gene: 2. The CDR3 consists of 14 residues. CDR3 DNA: TGTGCCAGCAGCTTCAGGGGGCCTCAAGAGACCCAGTACTTC. As protein: CASSFRGPQETQYF.

This clone was detected a few times. The chain links TRBV6-6 to TRBJ1-5, with 11 bases aligning to TRBD1. The V gene's germline CDR1 is MNHNY and CDR2 SVGAGI (reference sequence). CDR3 size: 17 residues. J lost 6 bases, V lost 5 bases, and 12 bases had no gene match. The CDR3 DNA reads as TGTGCCAGCAGTCCAACCCACGGACAGGGGGCTGTTCAGCCCCAGCATTTT. Translated: CASSPTHGQGAVQPQHF.

This chain uses TRBV4-2 with TRBJ2-2; the match to TRBD2 covers 10 bases. V lost 1 base and J lost 4; bases outside the gene matches: 0. The germline gives CDR1 LGHNA, CDR2 YNFKEQ. CDR3 length: 15 amino acids. The CDR3 DNA reads as TGTGCCAGCAGCCAAGCTAGCGGGAGCACCGGGGAGCTGTTTTTT. It yields the protein CASSQASGSTGELFF.

V usage is TRBV5-1 and J usage is TRBJ2-2; no clear D. Germline-derived CDR1 and CDR2 are SGHRS and YFSETQ. The CDR3 spans 16 residues. Trimming left V 3 bases short and J 1 base short, with 13 bases between. As DNA, the CDR3 is TGCGCCAGCAGCTGGGTTGACGGCGGGAACACCGGGGAGCTGTTTTTT. Its protein product is CASSWVDGGNTGELFF.

The chain carries TRBV6-5 and TRBJ2-7; D call uncertain. From germline, CDR1 is MNHEY and CDR2 SVGAGI. Trimming cost V 0 bases and J 3 bases, with 6 bases left between them. This CDR3 contains 13 residues. CDR3 sequence reads: CASSYSPNYEQYF. CDR3 DNA: TGTGCCAGCAGTTACTCGCCTAACTACGAGCAGTACTTC.

The chain combines TRBV5-1 with TRBJ1-1; TRBD1 might be the D (5 bases). Germline CDR1 and CDR2: SGHRS and YFSETQ. The CDR3 is 14 residues long. The germline V and J ends were trimmed by 3 bases and 7 bases, with 16 bases remaining between them. CDR3 protein: CASSSQPEQGEAFF. CDR3 sequence (DNA): TGCGCCAGCAGCTCCCAGCCCGAGCAGGGTGAAGCTTTCTTT.

The gene calls are TRBV19 and TRBJ2-4, with 7 nucleotides matching TRBD1. The V gene's germline CDR1 is LNHDA and CDR2 SQIVND (reference sequence). This CDR3 is 21 amino acids long. V lost 5 bases, J lost 1 base, and 23 bases stayed unmatched. The CDR3 protein is CASSANRGSLFVLSAKNIQYF. CDR3 DNA: TGTGCCAGTAGTGCTAACAGGGGCTCGCTTTTCGTCCTATCGGCCAAAAACATTCAGTACTTC.

The chain recombines TRBV27 with TRBJ2-1; D uncertain. V lost 3 bases, J lost 1 base, and 13 bases lay in between. Germline V gene lookup returns CDR1 MNHEY and CDR2 SMNVEV (reference sequence). The CDR3 has 16 residues. The CDR3 region has the DNA TGTGCCAGCAGTTTTGGTTTTGCAGATTCCTACAATGAGCAGTTCTTC. Its translation: CASSFGFADSYNEQFF.

This rearrangement joins TRBV5-6 to TRBJ2-2; D gene uncertain. V dropped 0 bases and J dropped 7 bases, with 7 bases sitting between them. The CDR3 has 13 amino acids. Looked up from germline, CDR1 is SGHDT and CDR2 is YYEEEE. CDR3: CASSLVAHGELFF. The CDR3 nucleotides read TGTGCCAGCAGCTTGGTGGCACACGGGGAGCTGTTTTTT.

This chain connects TRBV2 to TRBJ1-6; 7 bases agree with TRBD1. V was clipped by 5 bases and J by 7 bases; unmatched bases: 8. This CDR3 is built from 15 residues. Per germline, CDR1 SNHLY and CDR2 FYNNEI. CDR3 DNA: TGTGCCAGCAGTCGGGACAGAGAGACCAATTCACCCCTCCACTTT. Amino acids: CASSRDRETNSPLHF.

In its sample, this clone was seen once. The V and J genes are TRBV5-4 and TRBJ2-1; 14 positions match TRBD2. CDR3 length: 20 residues. V trimming: 4 bases; J trimming: 2 bases; junction bases outside the gene matches: 14. CDR1 is SGHNT, CDR2 YYREEE, per germline (reference sequence). CDR3 DNA: TGTGCCAGCAGCCCACCGGGACTAGCGGGAGAAGGGGGACCCTACAATGAGCAGTTCTTC. It translates to CASSPPGLAGEGGPYNEQFF.

The genes are TRBV19 and TRBJ1-5; unclear D gene. CDR3 length: 12 residues. CDR1 LNHDA and CDR2 SQIVND come from the germline V gene (reference sequence). V lost 3 bases to trimming and J lost 5 bases, with 5 bases between them. The CDR3, as DNA: TGTGCCAGTAGTATGCAGGATCAGCCCCAGCATTTT. Translation gives CASSMQDQPQHF. The full variable domain, completed using reference TRBV19 and TRBJ1-5, is DGGITQSPKYLFRKEGQNVTLSCEQNLNHDAMYWYRQDPGQGLRLIYYSQIVNDFQKGDIAEGYSVSREKKESFPLTVTSAQKNPTAFYLCASSMQDQPQHFGDGTRLSIL.

This clone has just one count. The junction shows a germline mismatch at one end, possibly a read error. V usage is TRBV7-9 and J usage is TRBJ2-2; weak D call: TRBD1 (6 bases). Germline V gene lookup returns CDR1 SEHNR and CDR2 FQNEAQ (reference sequence). The CDR3 has 16 amino acids. DNA of the CDR3: TGTGCCGGCAGCTCCGCCGGGACAAGCAACACCGGGGAGCTGTTTTTT. Its protein is CAGSSAGTSNTGELFF. The complete variable domain, with remaining parts taken from reference TRBV7-9 and TRBJ2-2, reads DTGVSQNPRHKITKRGQNVTFRCDPISEHNRLYWYRQTLGQGPEFLTYFQNEAQLEKSRLLSDRFSAERPKGSFSTLEIQRTEQGDSAMYLCAGSSAGTSNTGELFFGEGSRLTVL.

This clone was observed a few times. The chain carries TRBV7-2 and TRBJ2-7; weak D call: TRBD1 (6 bases). Deletions cut 3 bases from V and 3 bases from J, with 12 bases between. This CDR3 is 14 amino acids long. Looked up from germline, CDR1 is SGHTA and CDR2 is FQGNSA. The CDR3 DNA is TGTGCCAGCAGCTTTTCACGGGACAACTACGAGCAGTACTTC. Its translation: CASSFSRDNYEQYF.

This clone is a singleton in its sample. The chain joins TRBV6-1 to TRBJ2-1; 12 positions match TRBD2. Germline V gives CDR1 MNHNS, CDR2 SASEGT. This CDR3 region has 15 residues. J lost 8 bases, V lost 2 bases, and 4 bases had no gene match. The CDR3 protein is CASSETRTSGDEQFF. The CDR3, as DNA: TGTGCCAGCAGTGAAACACGGACTAGCGGGGATGAGCAGTTCTTC.

This clone has a handful of counts. The rearrangement links TRBV4-1 to TRBJ1-4; TRBD1 might be the D (5 bases). The CDR3 runs 16 residues. With 4 bases removed from V and 7 bases from J, the gap between germline ends came to 19 bases. Germline lookup yields CDR1 MGHRA and CDR2 YSYEKL. DNA of the CDR3: TGCGCCAGCAGCCTGGTCCCGGACACCCGGATTGAAAAACTGTTTTTT. This codes for CASSLVPDTRIEKLFF.

The V and J genes are TRBV14 and TRBJ2-2, with 8 positions matching TRBD1. The V and J ends lost 3 bases and 1 base, in that order; junction bases with no gene match: 7. Germline V lookup: CDR1 SGHDN, CDR2 FVKESK. The CDR3 is 17 residues long. In DNA form, the CDR3 reads TGTGCCAGCAGCCATCTCCCTGGGACAGGGAACACCGGGGAGCTGTTTTTT. The encoded protein is CASSHLPGTGNTGELFF.